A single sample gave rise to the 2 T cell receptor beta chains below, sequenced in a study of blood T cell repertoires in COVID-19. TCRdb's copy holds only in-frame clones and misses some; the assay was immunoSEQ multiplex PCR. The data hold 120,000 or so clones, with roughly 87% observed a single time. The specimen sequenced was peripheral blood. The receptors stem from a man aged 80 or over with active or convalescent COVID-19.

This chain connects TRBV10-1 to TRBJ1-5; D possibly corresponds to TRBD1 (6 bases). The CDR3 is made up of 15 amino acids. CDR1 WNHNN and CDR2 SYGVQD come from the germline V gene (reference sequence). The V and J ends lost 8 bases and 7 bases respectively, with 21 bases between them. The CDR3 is CASQCTGNREQPQHF. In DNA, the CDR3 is TGCGCCAGCCAATGTACAGGGAACAGGGAACAGCCCCAGCATTTT.

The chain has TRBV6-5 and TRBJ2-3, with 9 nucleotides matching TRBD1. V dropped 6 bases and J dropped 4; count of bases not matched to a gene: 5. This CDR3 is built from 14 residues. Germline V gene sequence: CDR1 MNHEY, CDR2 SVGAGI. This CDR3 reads CASSLGTGSDTQYF. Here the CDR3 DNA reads TGTGCCAGCAGCCTCGGGACAGGGTCAGATACGCAGTATTTT.